This T cell receptor (beta chain) emerged from a study of human T cells and chemical hapten exposure. At the level of the study: Skin of the upper inner arm, around 2 cm by around 2 cm, received 2% DPC for sensitization.

In this sample, this clonotype turned up many times. Trimming pared 9 bases from V and 9 bases from J, leaving 20 bases between. CDR1 and CDR2 (germline): SGHTA, FQGNSA. This CDR3 spans 14 amino acids. TCRdb reprocessed the RACE reads via MiXCR and lists one record per CDR3 protein. The sample consists of 96,000 or so distinct CDR3 sequences, about a tenth of them appearing once. Time point noted: patch test 2, 6 weeks after DPC sensitization. Treatment: therapeutic diphenylcyclopropenone sensitization with weekly scalp DPC. The material was whole blood, obtained in connection with sensitization to the hapten diphenylcyclopropenone (DPC). J is TRBJ2-2 and V is TRBV7-2; D is uncertain. This receptor was obtained from a woman aged 40 to 49 with alopecia areata. Some clones in this sample may be carry-over from other donors' samples. CDR3 sequence (DNA): TGTGCCAGTAATCCTACGGGCGACTCCAGGGAGCTGTTTTTT. Residues: CASNPTGDSRELFF.